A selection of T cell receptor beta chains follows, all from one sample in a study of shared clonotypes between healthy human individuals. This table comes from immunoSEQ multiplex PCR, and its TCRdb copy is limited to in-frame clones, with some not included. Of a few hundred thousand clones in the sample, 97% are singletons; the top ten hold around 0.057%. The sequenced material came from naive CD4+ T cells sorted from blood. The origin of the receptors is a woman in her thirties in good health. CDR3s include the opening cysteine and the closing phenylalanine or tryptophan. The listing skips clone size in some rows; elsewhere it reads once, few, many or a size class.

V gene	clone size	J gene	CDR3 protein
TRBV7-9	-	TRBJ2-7	CASSLGLGQTYEQYF
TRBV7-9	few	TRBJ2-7	CASSTPGTGAYEQYF
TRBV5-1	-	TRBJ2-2	CASSLIPGETGELFF
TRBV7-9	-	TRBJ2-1	CASSSSGLVEQFF
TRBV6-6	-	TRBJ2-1	CASSSPGQGYNEQFF
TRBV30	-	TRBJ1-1	CAWSVWGNTEAFF
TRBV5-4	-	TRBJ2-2	CASSTLSGANTGELFF
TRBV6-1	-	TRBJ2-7	CASTNLYEQYF
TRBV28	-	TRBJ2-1	CASSSSGSSYNEQFF
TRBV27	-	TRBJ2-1	CASSLAGTTYNEQFF
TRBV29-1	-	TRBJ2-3	CSGRQGSGTDTQYF
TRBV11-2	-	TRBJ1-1	CASSFRGIEAFF
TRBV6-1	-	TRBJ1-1	CASSVLENTEAFF
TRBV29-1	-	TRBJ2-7	CSVESGTRHSYEQYF
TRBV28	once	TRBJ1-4	CASSFYSGAGEKLFF
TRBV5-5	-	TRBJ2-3	CASSLGQGSTDTQYF
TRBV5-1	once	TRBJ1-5	CASSLGGQGSGQPQHF
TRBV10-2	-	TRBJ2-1	CASNSGALNNEQFF
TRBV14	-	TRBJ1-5	CATTGRGGNQPQHF
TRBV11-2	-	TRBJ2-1	CASSLDRVPSSYNEQFF
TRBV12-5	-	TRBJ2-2	CASGLGTGELFF
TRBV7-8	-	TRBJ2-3	CASSLERARPTDTQYF
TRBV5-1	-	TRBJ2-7	CASSTGQGTYEQYF
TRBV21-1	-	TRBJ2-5	CASSKGPKGTQYF